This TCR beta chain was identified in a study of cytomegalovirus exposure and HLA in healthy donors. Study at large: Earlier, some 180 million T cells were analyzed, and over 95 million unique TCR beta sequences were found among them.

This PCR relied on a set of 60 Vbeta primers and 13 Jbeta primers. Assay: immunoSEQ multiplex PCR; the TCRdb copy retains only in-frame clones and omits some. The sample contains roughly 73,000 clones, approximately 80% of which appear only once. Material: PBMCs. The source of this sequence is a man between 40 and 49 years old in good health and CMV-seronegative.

CDR3 coding DNA: TGTGCCAGCTCCCCGGGACAGCGCGCGAACACTGAAGCTTTCTTT. Amino acid sequence: CASSPGQRANTEAFF. The chain joins TRBV28 to TRBJ1-1, with TRBD1 matching over 7 bases. Losses at the gene ends were 8 bases for V and 1 base for J; bases not matched to a gene: 10. This CDR3 has 15 residues. Germline loops: CDR1 MDHEN, CDR2 SYDVKM.